Listed here is a single T cell receptor beta chain. These data come from a study of blood T cell repertoires in COVID-19. Whole-study context: Sites across the United States, Italy and Spain contributed samples from acute and convalescent COVID-19. In each case, the material was cDNA or gDNA derived from T cells, B-cell-depleted T cells, or PBMCs.

Authors' data handling: Amplification of reference gene primers provided the estimated nucleated cell counts. Sequencing used immunoSEQ multiplex PCR; TCRdb keeps in-frame clones, though not all of them. Clone size and the V and J calls come from that table; the DNA yielded D and trimming. The data contain 200,000 to 250,000 clones, 70% to 90% of them singletons. V was cut by 2 bases and J by 8 bases, with 17 bases left in between. Per the germline V gene, CDR1 is SGHNT and CDR2 is YYREEE (reference sequence). This CDR3 comprises 15 residues. This sequence joins TRBV5-4 and TRBJ2-1; maybe TRBD2 (6 bases). This TCR derives from a human donor in a cohort sampled during active COVID-19. Sample: peripheral blood. CDR3 nucleotide sequence: TGTGCCAGCAGCTTACCGGGTCCGGAGGGCCATGAGCAGTTCTTC. Its translation: CASSLPGPEGHEQFF.